These T cell receptor beta chains were read from a single sample in a study of blood T cell repertoires in COVID-19. The protocol was immunoSEQ multiplex PCR, while the TCRdb copy is restricted to in-frame clones and leaves out a portion. The table has 250,000 to 400,000 clones, approximately 81% seen once. Sequenced sample: PBMCs or T cells enriched from blood (not recorded which). Every receptor here comes from a woman aged 25 to 39 who had been exposed to COVID-19. Each CDR3 is given with its conserved first and last residue. The D gene is left open where the match is weak. Clone size is not always given. Where it is, it says once, few, many or a class for expanded clones.

16 | . | TRBJ2-1 | TRBV5-1 | . | CASSLAGRDGYNEQFF | TGCGCCAGCAGCTTGGCAGGGCGGGACGGTTACAATGAGCAGTTCTTC
13 | . | TRBJ1-5 | TRBV6-5 | TRBD1 | CASSPDRLRPQHF | TGTGCCAGCAGTCCGGACAGGTTGAGACCCCAGCATTTT
15 | once | TRBJ2-5 | TRBV9 | TRBD2 | CASSQPSGRVETQYF | TGTGCCAGCAGCCAGCCTAGCGGGAGGGTGGAGACCCAGTACTTC
13 | once | TRBJ2-7 | TRBV5-4 | . | CASSPGHSYEQYF | TGTGCCAGCAGCCCGGGACACTCCTACGAGCAGTACTTC
13 | . | TRBJ1-2 | TRBV30 | . | CAWSGSTNYGYTF | TGTGCCTGGAGTGGGTCTACTAACTATGGCTACACCTTC
15 | few | TRBJ2-3 | TRBV6-5 | TRBD1 | CASRDGQGFTDTQYF | TGTGCCAGCAGGGATGGACAGGGCTTCACAGATACGCAGTATTTT
16 | . | TRBJ2-7 | TRBV7-9 | TRBD2 | CASSLVLTGGSYEQYF | TGTGCCAGCAGCTTAGTTTTAACGGGGGGATCCTACGAGCAGTACTTC
16 | . | TRBJ1-1 | TRBV27 | TRBD1 | CASSSPRGLVNTEAFF | TGTGCCAGCAGTTCACCCAGGGGGCTGGTGAACACTGAAGCTTTCTTT
14 | . | TRBJ2-5 | TRBV29-1 | . | CSVFSSGGEETQYF | TGCAGCGTTTTCTCTAGTGGCGGGGAGGAGACCCAGTACTTC
13 | . | TRBJ2-1 | TRBV28 | TRBD2 | CASIVGGYNEQFF | TGTGCCAGCATAGTGGGAGGGTACAATGAGCAGTTCTTC
18 | . | TRBJ2-3 | TRBV7-9 | . | CASSSPVGAGTSTDTQYF | TGTGCCAGCAGCTCCCCGGTTGGGGCGGGGACTAGCACAGATACGCAGTATTTT
14 | . | TRBJ1-5 | TRBV7-8 | . | CASSPMEGNQPQHF | TGTGCCAGCAGCCCAATGGAGGGGAATCAGCCCCAGCATTTT
18 | . | TRBJ2-1 | TRBV28 | TRBD2 | CASSRGLAGLFTYNEQFF | TGTGCCAGCAGCCGGGGACTAGCGGGGTTATTTACCTACAATGAGCAGTTCTTC
13 | once | TRBJ2-1 | TRBV29-1 | TRBD1 | CSGTGGSYNEQFF | TGCAGCGGGACAGGGGGCTCCTACAATGAGCAGTTCTTC
14 | . | TRBJ2-7 | TRBV4-1 | . | CASSHRTANYEQYF | TGCGCCAGCAGCCACCGGACAGCGAACTACGAGCAGTACTTC
16 | once | TRBJ1-3 | TRBV3-1/TRBV3-2 | . | CASSQDRSYSGNTIYF | TGTGCCAGCAGCCAAGATCGGAGCTACTCTGGAAACACCATATATTTT
15 | . | TRBJ1-2 | TRBV28 | . | CASSLHLNRNYGYTF | TGTGCCAGCAGTTTACATTTGAACAGGAACTATGGCTACACCTTC
13 | . | TRBJ2-3 | TRBV30 | TRBD1 | CAWSVQGGDTQYF | TGTGCCTGGAGTGTACAGGGGGGAGATACGCAGTATTTT
16 | once | TRBJ2-4 | TRBV9 | TRBD2 | CASSVETSVSKNIQYF | TGTGCCAGCAGCGTAGAGACTAGCGTCTCCAAAAACATTCAGTACTTC
15 | few | TRBJ2-1 | TRBV5-4 | . | CASSLAQGSYNEQFF | TGTGCCAGCAGCTTGGCCCAGGGTTCCTACAATGAGCAGTTCTTC
12 | . | TRBJ1-1 | TRBV19 | . | CASSMGQGRAFF | TGTGCCAGTAGTATGGGTCAGGGAAGAGCTTTCTTT
15 | . | TRBJ1-2 | TRBV7-2 | . | CASSLGLNRNYGYTF | TGTGCCAGCAGCTTAGGTTTAAATCGGAACTATGGCTACACCTTC
15 | . | TRBJ1-2 | TRBV7-9 | . | CASSLNSMGGYGYTF | TGTGCCAGCAGCTTAAACTCCATGGGGGGCTATGGCTACACCTTC
16 | . | TRBJ1-3 | TRBV28 | . | CASSLSGTPIGNTIYF | TGTGCCAGCAGTTTATCTGGGACACCAATTGGAAACACCATATATTTT
11 | once | TRBJ1-4 | TRBV28 | . | CLVATNEKLFF | TGTCTTGTAGCAACTAATGAAAAACTGTTTTTT
17 | . | TRBJ1-5 | TRBV19 | . | CASSIKGETGSNQPQHF | TGTGCCAGTAGTATAAAGGGGGAGACAGGTTCGAATCAGCCCCAGCATTTT
16 | . | TRBJ2-1 | TRBV10-1 | TRBD1 | CASSAAGQGANNEQFF | TGCGCCAGCAGTGCAGCAGGTCAGGGGGCTAACAATGAGCAGTTCTTC
11 | once | TRBJ1-1 | TRBV28 | . | CASSFRGRAFF | TGTGCCAGCAGTTTTAGGGGGAGAGCTTTCTTT
13 | . | TRBJ2-7 | TRBV7-9 | . | CASSLVSVNEQYF | TGTGCCAGCAGCTTAGTATCAGTGAACGAGCAGTACTTC
13 | . | TRBJ2-1 | TRBV11-2 | . | CASSADLYNEQFF | TGTGCCAGCAGCGCAGACTTATACAATGAGCAGTTCTTC
15 | . | TRBJ2-3 | TRBV29-1 | TRBD1 | CSVTGQVINTDTQYF | TGCAGCGTGACGGGACAGGTGATAAACACAGATACGCAGTATTTT
14 | . | TRBJ2-3 | TRBV5-1 | . | CASSTNRGGDTQYF | TGCGCCAGCAGCACCAACAGGGGGGGAGATACGCAGTATTTT
13 | . | TRBJ1-2 | TRBV3-1/TRBV3-2 | . | CASSRRGWVGYTF | TGTGCCAGCAGTCGACGGGGATGGGTTGGCTACACCTTC
15 | . | TRBJ2-2 | TRBV5-4 | . | CASSWGREDTGELFF | TGTGCCAGCAGTTGGGGAAGGGAGGACACCGGGGAGCTGTTTTTT
14 | . | TRBJ2-7 | TRBV5-5 | . | CASSFQGSSYEQYF | TGTGCCAGCAGCTTTCAGGGGAGCTCCTACGAGCAGTACTTC
18 | . | TRBJ2-1 | TRBV30 | TRBD2 | CAWSVLGLAGITYNEQFF | TGTGCCTGGAGTGTACTCGGACTAGCGGGAATTACCTACAATGAGCAGTTCTTC
16 | . | TRBJ2-2 | TRBV18 | . | CASSPSQGGRTGELFF | TGTGCCAGCTCACCCTCCCAGGGAGGTCGGACCGGGGAGCTGTTTTTT
13 | . | TRBJ2-4 | TRBV28 | . | CASSLPGKNIQYF | TGTGCCAGCAGTCTTCCCGGCAAAAACATTCAGTACTTC
10 | . | TRBJ2-7 | TRBV2 | . | CASSEALEYF | TGTGCCAGCAGTGAGGCATTGGAGTACTTC
13 | once | TRBJ1-6 | TRBV30 | . | CAWKRQGNSPLHF | TGTGCCTGGAAAAGGCAGGGAAATTCACCCCTCCACTTT
15 | . | TRBJ2-7 | TRBV4-3 | TRBD1 | CASSQTGGAGHEQYF | TGCGCCAGCAGCCAGACAGGGGGCGCCGGCCACGAGCAGTACTTC